These 4 T cell receptor beta chains were all obtained from the same sample, sequenced in a study of cytomegalovirus exposure and HLA in healthy donors. The PCR employed 60 Vbeta primers together with 13 Jbeta primers. TCRdb's table, derived via immunoSEQ multiplex PCR, lists solely in-frame clones and lacks some. The table lists 150,000 to 200,000 clones, around 80% of them singletons. Sequencing was carried out using PBMCs. All receptors come from an older woman in good health and CMV-seropositive.

The chain uses TRBV7-3 and TRBJ2-2, with TRBD1 identical over 8 bases. CDR1 is SGHTA and CDR2 is FQGTGA in the germline V gene. V trimming: 3 bases; J trimming: 7 bases; junction bases outside the gene matches: 7. The CDR3 contains 15 residues. The CDR3, as DNA: TGTGCCAGCAGCTTGGGGACAGGACAAGTCGGGGAGCTGTTTTTT. It is translated as CASSLGTGQVGELFF.

The chain carries TRBV19 and TRBJ1-5, with D unresolved. Germline V gene sequence: CDR1 LNHDA, CDR2 SQIVND (reference sequence). The CDR3 consists of 16 residues. V was cut by 1 base and J by 3 bases, with 13 bases left in between. The CDR3 here is CASSIGASLSNQPQHF. CDR3 nucleotide sequence: TGTGCCAGTAGTATAGGGGCCAGCCTCTCCAATCAGCCCCAGCATTTT.

This chain uses TRBV7-9 with TRBJ1-3; the D is unclear. The CDR3 covers 14 residues. Germline V gene sequence: CDR1 SEHNR, CDR2 FQNEAQ (reference sequence). Trimming took 4 bases from V and 4 from J, leaving 11 bases between them. The CDR3 nucleotides read TGTGCCAGCAGCTCCGGGGATCGCGGAAACACCATATATTTT. Its protein product is CASSSGDRGNTIYF.

The rearrangement joins TRBV18 to TRBJ1-5; TRBD1 might be the D (5 bases). Germline CDR1 and CDR2: KGHSH and LQKENI. The CDR3 is made up of 15 amino acids. V lost 2 bases and J 0 bases, leaving 8 bases between the germline ends. Written as DNA, the CDR3 is TGTGCCAGCTCACCAGAGGACAATAGCAATCAGCCCCAGCATTTT. This sequence encodes CASSPEDNSNQPQHF.